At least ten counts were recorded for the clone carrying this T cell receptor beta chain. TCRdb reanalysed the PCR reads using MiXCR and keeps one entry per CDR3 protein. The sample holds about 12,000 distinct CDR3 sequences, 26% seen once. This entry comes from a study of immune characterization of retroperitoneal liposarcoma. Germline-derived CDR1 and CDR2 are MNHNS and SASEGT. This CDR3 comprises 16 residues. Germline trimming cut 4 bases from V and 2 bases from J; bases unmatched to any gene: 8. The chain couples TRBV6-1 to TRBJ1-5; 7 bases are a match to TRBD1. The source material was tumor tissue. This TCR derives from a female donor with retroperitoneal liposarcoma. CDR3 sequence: CASSGRQGGGNQPQHF. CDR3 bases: TGTGCCAGCAGTGGCCGACAGGGAGGAGGCAATCAGCCCCAGCATTTT.